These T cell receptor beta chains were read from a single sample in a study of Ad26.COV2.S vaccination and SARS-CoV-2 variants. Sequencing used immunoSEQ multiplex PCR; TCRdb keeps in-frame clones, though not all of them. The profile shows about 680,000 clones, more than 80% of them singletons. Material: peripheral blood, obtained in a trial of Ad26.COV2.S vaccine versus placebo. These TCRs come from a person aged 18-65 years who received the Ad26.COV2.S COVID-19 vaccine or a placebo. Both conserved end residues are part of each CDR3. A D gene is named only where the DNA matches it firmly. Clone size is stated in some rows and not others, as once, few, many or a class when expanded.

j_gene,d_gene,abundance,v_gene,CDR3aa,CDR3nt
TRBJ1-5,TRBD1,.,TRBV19,CASNKDRVGNQPQHF,TGTGCCAGTAACAAGGACAGGGTGGGGAATCAGCCCCAGCATTTT
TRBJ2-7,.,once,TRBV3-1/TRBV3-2,CASSPSGDYEQYF,TGTGCCAGCAGCCCGTCTGGGGACTACGAGCAGTACTTC
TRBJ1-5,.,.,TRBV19,CVSSPWGGSNQPQHF,TGTGTCAGTAGTCCTTGGGGGGGCTCCAATCAGCCCCAGCATTTT
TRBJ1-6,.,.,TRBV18,CASSPPTGSSYNSPLHF,TGTGCCAGCTCACCACCGACTGGAAGCTCCTATAATTCACCCCTCCACTTT
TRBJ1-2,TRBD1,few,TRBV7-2,CASSTGQGYGYTF,TGTGCCAGCAGCACCGGACAGGGCTATGGCTACACCTTC
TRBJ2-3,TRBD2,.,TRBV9,CASSVDPSGSTGRTDTQYF,TGTGCCAGCAGCGTAGATCCTAGCGGGAGTACCGGCCGCACAGATACGCAGTATTTT
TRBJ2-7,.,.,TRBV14,CASRANNGKGSYEQYF,TGTGCCAGCAGAGCCAATAATGGGAAGGGTTCCTACGAGCAGTACTTC
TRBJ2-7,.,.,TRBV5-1,CASSLTGTYEQYF,TGCGCCAGCAGCCTCACAGGGACCTACGAGCAGTACTTC
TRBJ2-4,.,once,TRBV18,CASSPEVIQYF,TGTGCCAGCTCACCAGAGGTAATTCAGTACTTC
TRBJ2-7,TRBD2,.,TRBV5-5,CASSLGLAGASSYEQYF,TGTGCCAGCAGCTTGGGCCTAGCGGGGGCCAGCTCCTACGAGCAGTACTTC
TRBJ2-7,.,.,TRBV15,CATSREIRYEQYF,TGTGCCACCAGCAGAGAAATACGCTACGAGCAGTACTTC
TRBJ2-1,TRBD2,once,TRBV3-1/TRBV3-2,CASSQSHSGLADSNEQFF,TGTGCCAGCAGCCAATCCCACTCGGGACTAGCGGATTCCAATGAGCAGTTCTTC
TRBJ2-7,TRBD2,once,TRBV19,CASSITSGSTYEQYF,TGTGCCAGTAGTATCACTAGCGGGAGCACCTACGAGCAGTACTTC
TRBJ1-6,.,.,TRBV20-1,CSASVPGASSYNSPLHF,TGCAGTGCTAGTGTCCCGGGGGCGAGCTCCTATAATTCACCCCTCCACTTT
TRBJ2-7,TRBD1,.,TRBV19,CASSIDRDRPSYEQYF,TGTGCCAGTAGTATAGACCGGGACAGGCCATCCTACGAGCAGTACTTC
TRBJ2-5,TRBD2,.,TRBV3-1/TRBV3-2,CASSQPGLAGEETQYF,TGTGCCAGCAGCCAACCGGGACTAGCGGGGGAAGAGACCCAGTACTTC
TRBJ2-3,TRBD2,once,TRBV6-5,CASSYGASGGGEQYF,TGTGCCAGCAGTTACGGGGCTAGCGGGGGAGGGGAGCAGTATTTT
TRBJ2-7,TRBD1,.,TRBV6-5,CASRLLQGAYEQYF,TGTGCCAGCAGACTGTTACAGGGGGCCTACGAGCAGTACTTC
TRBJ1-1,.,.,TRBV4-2,CASSQERGREAFF,TGTGCCAGCAGCCAAGAGAGGGGACGTGAAGCTTTCTTT
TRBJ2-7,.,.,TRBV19,CASSIVPGQTYEQYF,TGTGCCAGTAGTATAGTTCCCGGACAGACCTACGAGCAGTACTTC
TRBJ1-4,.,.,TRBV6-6,CASRAHGGGEKLFF,TGTGCCAGCAGAGCTCATGGGGGCGGTGAAAAACTGTTTTTT
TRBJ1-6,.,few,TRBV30,CAWGRGRNNSPLHF,TGTGCCTGGGGCCGGGGGCGAAATAATTCACCCCTCCACTTT
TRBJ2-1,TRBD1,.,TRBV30,CAWSSGGYNEQFF,TGTGCCTGGAGCTCAGGGGGCTACAATGAGCAGTTCTTC
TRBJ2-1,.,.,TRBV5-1,CASSMPLASSYNEQFF,TGCGCCAGCAGCATGCCCCTAGCCAGCTCCTACAATGAGCAGTTCTTC
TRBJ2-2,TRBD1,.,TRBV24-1,CATSETGQLSNTGELFF,TGTGCCACCAGTGAGACAGGGCAACTTAGCAACACCGGGGAGCTGTTTTTT
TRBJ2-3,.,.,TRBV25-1,CASSGSTDTQYF,TGTGCCAGCAGTGGCAGCACAGATACGCAGTATTTT
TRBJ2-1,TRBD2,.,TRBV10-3,CAISDRTSLSSYNEQFF,TGTGCCATCAGTGACCGGACTAGCCTCAGCTCCTACAATGAGCAGTTCTTC
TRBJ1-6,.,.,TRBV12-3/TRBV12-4,CASRGWDSPLHF,TGTGCCAGCAGAGGGTGGGATTCACCCCTCCACTTT
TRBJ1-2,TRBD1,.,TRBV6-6,CASSHPGQGSGGYTF,TGTGCCAGCAGTCATCCGGGACAGGGCTCGGGCGGCTACACCTTC